The 27 T cell receptor beta chains reported below all come from one sample, sequenced in a study of T cell clonality in common variable immunodeficiency. The assay was immunoSEQ multiplex PCR, and TCRdb's table has in-frame clones only and misses some. The sample yields approximately 34,000 clones, without any singletons. The source material was peripheral blood mononuclear cells. Receptors originate from a person between 18 and 70 years old in good health.

In this sample, this clone turned up many times. The DNA ends 3 residues before the CDR3 does, and the rest of the CDR3 is filled in from the germline J gene. The chain carries TRBV19 and TRBJ1-1; D is unclear. CDR3 size: 13 residues. Germline V gene data show CDR1 as LNHDA and CDR2 as SQIVND (reference sequence). V lost 2 bases, J lost 1 base, and 5 bases lay in between. CDR3 in amino acids: CASSITENTEAFF. The DNA read from the CDR3 is TGTGCCAGTAGTATAACAGAGAACACTGAA.

Only a few counts were recorded for this clone. The read terminates 3 residues before the CDR3 end, so the remaining end is supplied by the germline J gene. This sequence joins TRBV7-4 and TRBJ1-5; possibly TRBD1 for D (6 bases). Germline CDR1 is SGHVT and CDR2 is SQSDAQ. V lost 5 bases to trimming and J lost 0 bases, with 14 bases between them. The CDR3 runs 16 residues. The covered CDR3 bases are TGTGCCAGCAGCCCATTCGGGGGGCTTAGCAATCAGCCC. Protein product: CASSPFGGLSNQP. The whole CDR3 region reads CASSPFGGLSNQPQHF. The variable domain in full, completed from reference TRBV7-4 and TRBJ1-5, reads GAGVSQSPRYKVAKRGRDVALRCDSISGHVTLYWYRQTLGQGSEVLTYSQSDAQRDKSGRPSGRFSAERPERSVSTLKIQRTEQGDSAVYLCASSPFGGLSNQPQHFGDGTRLSIL.

This clone was seen at least ten times. The CDR3 extends 3 residues past the end of the read, so its final part is completed from the germline J gene. The chain uses TRBV5-1 and TRBJ2-2, with 7 positions matching TRBD2. The CDR3 extends over 13 amino acids. Trimming took 4 bases from V and 7 from J; bases not matched to a gene: 4. Germline V gene sequence: CDR1 SGHRS, CDR2 YFSETQ. The CDR3 DNA, read in part, is TGCGCCAGCAGCCGGGGGGACGGCGGGGAG. Its protein product is CASSRGDGGE. The whole CDR3 reads CASSRGDGGELFF.

This clone was seen a handful of times. The sequenced fragment ends 3 residues before the CDR3 boundary, so the rest is inferred from the germline J gene. The gene calls are TRBV19 and TRBJ1-2; 12 positions agree with TRBD1. The CDR3 runs 15 residues. The germline V gene encodes CDR1 LNHDA and CDR2 SQIVND (reference sequence). The DNA read from the CDR3 is TGTGCCAGTAGGCCTGGGACAGGGGGCCACAATGAC. Protein: CASRPGTGGHND. The whole CDR3 protein is CASRPGTGGHNDYTF.

A few counts support this clone. From the germline J gene comes the end of the CDR3, since the read stops 3 residues before it. The chain employs TRBV7-9 and TRBJ1-2, with D possibly TRBD1 on 6 matching bases. The V gene's germline CDR1 is SEHNR and CDR2 FQNEAQ (reference sequence). This CDR3 is 14 amino acids long. The CDR3 DNA, read in part, is TGTGCCAGCAGCTCCGGACAGCGAATCTACGAC. Its translation: CASSSGQRIYD. The whole CDR3 protein reads CASSSGQRIYDYTF. Drawing the rest from reference TRBV7-9 and TRBJ1-2, the complete variable domain is DTGVSQNPRHKITKRGQNVTFRCDPISEHNRLYWYRQTLGQGPEFLTYFQNEAQLEKSRLLSDRFSAERPKGSFSTLEIQRTEQGDSAMYLCASSSGQRIYDYTFGSGTRLTVV.

This clone has at least ten counts. The read terminates 3 residues before the CDR3 end, so the remaining end is supplied by the germline J gene. The rearrangement uses TRBV20-1 and TRBJ2-1; 9 bases fit TRBD2. This CDR3 is built from 17 residues. The germline gives CDR1 DFQATT, CDR2 SNEGSKA (reference sequence). V lost 0 bases and J lost 0; bases outside the gene matches: 6. The DNA read from the CDR3 is TGCAGTGCTAGAGATTCGACTAGCGGAGACTCCTACAATGAG. As protein: CSARDSTSGDSYNE. The whole CDR3 is CSARDSTSGDSYNEQFF.

This clone has a count of ten or more. The CDR3 end lies 3 residues beyond the end of the read and is filled in from the germline J gene. This chain uses TRBV7-2 with TRBJ2-1; no clear D. The germline gives CDR1 SGHTA, CDR2 FQGNSA. V lost 1 base to trimming and J lost 6 bases, with 13 bases between them. The CDR3 sequence is 15 residues long. This CDR3 is CASSLGIEVINEQFF. The sequenced part of the CDR3 DNA is TGTGCCAGCAGCTTAGGCATTGAGGTAATCAATGAG.

In this sample, this clone turned up many times. The DNA ends 3 residues before the CDR3 does, and the rest of the CDR3 is filled in from the germline J gene. V is TRBV19 and J is TRBJ2-7, with TRBD1 matching over 8 bases. V gave up 9 bases and J gave up 4 bases; unmatched junction bases: 8. Germline lookup yields CDR1 LNHDA and CDR2 SQIVND (reference sequence). The length of the CDR3 is 13 residues. The CDR3 reads CASRGPRGYEQYF. CDR3 bases read: TGTGCCAGCAGGGGGCCGCGTGGATACGAG.

This clone was counted many times. CDR3 protein: CASSFPSGGLNEQFF. The sequenced part of the CDR3 DNA is TGTGCCAGCAGTTTCCCTAGCGGGGGCCTAAATGAG. The genes are TRBV28 and TRBJ2-1; 10 bases match TRBD2. The sequence runs out 3 residues before the end of the CDR3; the remainder is reconstructed from the germline J gene. In germline, CDR1 is MDHEN, CDR2 SYDVKM. After removal of 3 bases from V and 7 bases from J, the junction contained 6 bases not matched to a gene. There are 15 residues in the CDR3.

This clone was seen a handful of times. The CDR3 is cut off 3 residues early in the read; its end comes from the germline J gene. The chain couples TRBV20-1 to TRBJ1-1; 7 bases align to TRBD1. Losses at the gene ends were 2 bases for V and 3 bases for J; bases not matched to a gene: 3. Per germline, CDR1 DFQATT and CDR2 SNEGSKA (reference sequence). There are 13 residues in the CDR3. CDR3 DNA (partial): TGCAGTGCTAGATTTGACAGGGACACTGAA. Translated: CSARFDRDTE. The entire CDR3 reads CSARFDRDTEAFF.

This clone was recorded many times. The read finishes 3 residues shy of the CDR3 end, and the germline J gene is used to complete it. The chain employs TRBV10-3 and TRBJ2-7; D possibly corresponds to TRBD1 (6 bases). V lost 9 bases, J lost 0 bases, and 18 bases lay in between. Germline lookup yields CDR1 ENHRY and CDR2 SYGVKD. The CDR3 is made up of 15 amino acids. The sequenced CDR3 bases are TGTGCCATTCATACACAGGGCAGGAGCTCCTACGAG. Amino acids: CAIHTQGRSSYE. In full, the CDR3 reads CAIHTQGRSSYEQYF.

This clone has ten or more counts. The read comes to an end 3 residues before the CDR3 does, leaving the germline J gene to fill in the end. The chain is built from TRBV20-1 and TRBJ2-7, with D possibly matching TRBD2 (7 bases). This CDR3 has 14 residues. With 6 bases removed from V and 3 bases from J, the gap between germline ends came to 18 bases. Germline-derived CDR1 and CDR2 are DFQATT and SNEGSKA (reference sequence). Here the CDR3 reads CSAPTGGPGYEQYF. Partial CDR3 DNA: TGCAGTGCCCCTACCGGGGGGCCAGGCTACGAG.

This clone was seen ten or more times. The read finishes 3 residues shy of the CDR3 end, and the germline J gene is used to complete it. This chain joins TRBV20-1 and TRBJ2-5; the match to TRBD2 covers 9 bases. The CDR3 spans 14 residues. Germline V lookup: CDR1 DFQATT, CDR2 SNEGSKA (reference sequence). Germline trimming cut 3 bases from V and 5 bases from J; bases unmatched to any gene: 7. The CDR3 loop is CSARILAGAETQYF. CDR3 DNA (partial): TGCAGTGCTAGGATCTTAGCGGGAGCTGAGACC.

This clone was found many times. The sequenced fragment ends 3 residues before the CDR3 boundary, so the rest is inferred from the germline J gene. This chain connects TRBV20-1 to TRBJ2-1; 14 bases fit TRBD2. Germline V CDR1 and CDR2: DFQATT, SNEGSKA (reference sequence). Trimming removed 1 base from V and 7 bases from J; junction bases left unmatched: 6. The CDR3 is 16 amino acids. CDR3 bases read: TGCAGTGCTAGAGGGCCGGGACTAGCGGGAGTGAATGAG. Its protein is CSARGPGLAGVNE. The whole CDR3 sequence reads CSARGPGLAGVNEQFF.

In its sample, this clone was seen many times. The CDR3 is cut off 3 residues early in the read; its end comes from the germline J gene. This chain connects TRBV20-1 to TRBJ1-2, with TRBD1 matching over 10 bases. The CDR3 sequence is 20 residues long. Germline V lookup: CDR1 DFQATT, CDR2 SNEGSKA (reference sequence). After removal of 0 bases from V and 4 bases from J, the junction contained 20 bases not matched to a gene. CDR3 DNA, as far as it was read: TGCAGTGCTAGAGATTTAGGGAAGCGGGACAGGGGACCTTCCAGCTATGGC. Translated, it gives CSARDLGKRDRGPSSYG. In full, the CDR3 is CSARDLGKRDRGPSSYGYTF.

This clone was seen repeatedly, ten times or more. The read halts 3 residues ahead of the CDR3 end, with the missing end drawn from the germline J gene. The rearrangement links TRBV20-1 to TRBJ1-2; D is possibly TRBD1 (5 bases). The CDR3 has 12 residues. The germline gives CDR1 DFQATT, CDR2 SNEGSKA (reference sequence). The CDR3 bases that were read are TGCAGTGCGAACGGGGGGGGAATGGGC. Its translation is CSANGGGMG. The whole CDR3 region reads CSANGGGMGYTF.

This clone appeared many times. The CDR3 goes on 3 residues after the read ends, and that part is filled in from the germline J gene. The chain links TRBV2 to TRBJ1-2, with D tentatively TRBD1 (5 bases). This CDR3 has 12 residues. In germline, CDR1 is SNHLY, CDR2 FYNNEI. CDR3 protein: CASSYRQGGYTF. The DNA read from the CDR3 is TGTGCCAGCAGTTACCGTCAGGGAGGC.

Many counts were recorded for this clone. The CDR3 extends 3 residues past the end of the read, so its final part is completed from the germline J gene. The chain couples TRBV12-3 or TRBV12-4 to TRBJ2-5; D unclear. The CDR3 spans 14 residues. V lost 4 bases to trimming and J lost 1 base, with 10 bases between them. The CDR3 bases that were read are TGTGCCAGCAGTTGGTTGGGCCCCCAAGAGACC. Protein sequence: CASSWLGPQET. In full, the CDR3 is CASSWLGPQETQYF.

This clone has a count of ten or more. The read terminates 3 residues ahead of where the CDR3 ends, so the germline J gene completes it. The chain employs TRBV28 and TRBJ2-5; the D gene is possibly TRBD1 (6 bases). V dropped 4 bases and J dropped 2 bases, with 11 bases sitting between them. The CDR3 extends over 14 amino acids. Germline values: CDR1 MDHEN, CDR2 SYDVKM. CDR3 sequence reads: CASSWGQLQETQYF. The covered CDR3 bases are TGTGCCAGCAGTTGGGGGCAACTGCAAGAGACC.

In this sample, this clone turned up many times. The CDR3 extends 3 residues past the end of the read, so its final part is completed from the germline J gene. The chain recombines TRBV5-1 with TRBJ2-1; 13 nucleotides line up with TRBD2. The CDR3 is 18 amino acids. Germline CDR1 and CDR2: SGHRS and YFSETQ. Trimming cost V 0 bases and J 8 bases; bases outside gene matches: 11. The CDR3 DNA, read in part, is TGCGCCAGCAGCTTGGGGGGGACTAGCGGGACAAAACGCGATGAG. Translating it yields CASSLGGTSGTKRDE. The whole CDR3 sequence is CASSLGGTSGTKRDEQFF.

This clone was counted many times. The read terminates 3 residues ahead of where the CDR3 ends, so the germline J gene completes it. The chain recombines TRBV19 with TRBJ2-7; TRBD1 or TRBD2 may be the D gene (5 bases each). Trimming took off 5 bases at V and 3 bases at J, with 14 bases between the two ends. Germline V CDR1 and CDR2: LNHDA, SQIVND (reference sequence). The CDR3 runs to 14 residues. The DNA read from the CDR3 is TGTGCCAGTAGTCTCCAGGGAGAACTCTACGAG. Protein product: CASSLQGELYE. The CDR3 as a whole reads CASSLQGELYEQYF.

This clone was observed many times. The CDR3 end lies 3 residues beyond the end of the read and is filled in from the germline J gene. The V gene is TRBV6-1, the J gene TRBJ1-1, with unresolved D. The CDR3 runs to 15 residues. Between the trimmed V and J ends, which lost 3 bases and 1 base, there was a span of 12 bases. The germline V gene encodes CDR1 MNHNS and CDR2 SASEGT. CDR3 residues: CASSDNPRWNTEAFF. The part of the CDR3 DNA that was read is TGTGCCAGCAGTGATAACCCCAGGTGGAACACTGAA.

The sample holds many counts of this clone. Here the CDR3 reads CASQRAPIQGFRGQPQHF. The sequenced part of the CDR3 DNA is TGTGCCAGTCAGAGGGCCCCAATACAGGGATTTAGGGGACAGCCC. The chain uses TRBV19 and TRBJ1-5; D perhaps matches TRBD1 (6 bases). The read finishes 3 residues shy of the CDR3 end, and the germline J gene is used to complete it. V gave up 8 bases and J gave up 7 bases, with 30 bases separating them. The germline CDR1 and CDR2 sequences are LNHDA and SQIVND (reference sequence). The CDR3 is 18 residues long.

This clone was seen repeatedly, ten times or more. The CDR3 end is not reached by the read, which stops 3 residues before it; the germline J gene fills it in. J is TRBJ2-1 and V is TRBV28; 7 bases are shared with TRBD1. Germline assignment: CDR1 MDHEN and CDR2 SYDVKM. The CDR3 spans 17 residues. The trim removed 3 bases at V and 2 bases at J, leaving 10 bases unmatched. Here the CDR3 reads CASSLGVGDRAYNEQFF. The DNA read from the CDR3 is TGTGCCAGCAGTTTGGGAGTAGGAGACAGGGCCTACAATGAG.

This clone was observed at least ten times. Coverage ceases 3 residues before the CDR3 finishes, and the germline J gene fills in the end. V is TRBV5-8 and J is TRBJ2-1, with TRBD2 identical over 10 bases. The CDR3 is 15 residues long. Germline V gene lookup returns CDR1 SGHTS and CDR2 YDEGEE. Losses at the gene ends were 2 bases for V and 3 bases for J; bases not matched to a gene: 2. Incomplete CDR3 DNA: TGTGCCAGCAGCTTTTCTAGCGGGAGCTACAATGAG. Translated, it gives CASSFSSGSYNE. Given in full, the CDR3 is CASSFSSGSYNEQFF.

This clone has ten or more counts. The read terminates 3 residues ahead of where the CDR3 ends, so the germline J gene completes it. The chain employs TRBV2 and TRBJ1-1; D is unclear. The V gene's germline CDR1 is SNHLY and CDR2 FYNNEI. V was pared by 0 bases and J by 1 base, with 12 bases between. The length of the CDR3 is 16 residues. The CDR3 region is CASSEALLNRNTEAFF. Incomplete CDR3 DNA: TGTGCCAGCAGTGAAGCGCTGTTAAATAGGAACACTGAA.

This clone was seen at least ten times. The CDR3 extends 3 residues past the end of the read, so its final part is completed from the germline J gene. The genes are TRBV15 and TRBJ2-1; the match to TRBD2 covers 11 bases. Germline V gene lookup returns CDR1 LNHNV and CDR2 YYDKDF (reference sequence). The CDR3 has 17 amino acids. J was trimmed by 0 bases and V by 3 bases; bases with no gene match: 4. CDR3 DNA (partial): TGTGCCACCAGCAGGGGGACTAGCGGAAGCTCCTACAATGAG. Amino acid sequence: CATSRGTSGSSYNE. The complete CDR3 sequence is CATSRGTSGSSYNEQFF.